These 5 T cell receptor beta chains originate from one sample sequenced in a study of T cell responses to AZD1222 COVID-19 vaccine. Only in-frame clones appear in the TCRdb table, and some are missing; sequencing was by immunoSEQ multiplex PCR. The table includes 90,000 to 150,000 clones, about 90% detected once. The sample here was peripheral blood, taken on day 0 of AZD1222 vaccination. The receptor source for this set is an adult in good health.

The V call is TRBV29-1, the J call TRBJ2-2; 12 nucleotides agree with TRBD1. Trimming took 2 bases from V and 1 from J; bases not matched to a gene: 8. The CDR3 spans 18 residues. The germline V gene has CDR1 SQVTM and CDR2 ANQGSEA. Written as DNA, the CDR3 is TGCAGCGTTGAAAACTTGGGACAGGGGGCCATGAACACCGGGGAGCTGTTTTTT. It specifies CSVENLGQGAMNTGELFF.

The chain couples TRBV5-1 to TRBJ2-1, with TRBD1 matching 9 bases. The V segment lost 4 bases and the J segment 4 bases; nucleotides outside the gene matches: 9. The CDR3 covers 16 residues. Per germline, CDR1 SGHRS and CDR2 YFSETQ. In nucleotides, the CDR3 is TGCGCCAGCAGCCGTACCTCCGGGACAGGGTACAATGAGCAGTTCTTC. Its translation: CASSRTSGTGYNEQFF.

V usage is TRBV3-1 (or the pseudogene TRBV3-2) and J usage is TRBJ1-3, with unresolved D. The V end lost 4 bases, the J end lost 1 base, and 8 bases lay between the germline ends. CDR1 and CDR2 (germline): LGHDT, YNNKEL (reference sequence). This CDR3 is built from 14 residues. CDR3 region: CASSLRSSGNTIYF. The CDR3 nucleotides read TGTGCCAGCAGCCTCCGGTCTTCTGGAAACACCATATATTTT.

J is TRBJ2-7 and V is TRBV30, with D possibly being TRBD1 (6 bases). Germline V gives CDR1 GTSNPN, CDR2 SVGIG (reference sequence). V was trimmed by 7 bases and J by 6 bases, leaving 25 bases between them. CDR3 length: 15 amino acids. The CDR3 DNA reads as TGTGCCTCTCGCCAGGGGAAAGGGGTAAGCGGCGAGCAGTACTTC. Translating gives CASRQGKGVSGEQYF.

The V call is TRBV5-1, the J call TRBJ2-5; 11 bases map to TRBD1. The V gene's germline CDR1 is SGHRS and CDR2 YFSETQ. The CDR3 is made up of 15 amino acids. Unmatched junction bases numbered 2, after V lost 0 bases and J lost 4 bases. CDR3 DNA: TGCGCCAGCAGCTTGGACGGGACAGGGGGAGAGACCCAGTACTTC. It translates to CASSLDGTGGETQYF.